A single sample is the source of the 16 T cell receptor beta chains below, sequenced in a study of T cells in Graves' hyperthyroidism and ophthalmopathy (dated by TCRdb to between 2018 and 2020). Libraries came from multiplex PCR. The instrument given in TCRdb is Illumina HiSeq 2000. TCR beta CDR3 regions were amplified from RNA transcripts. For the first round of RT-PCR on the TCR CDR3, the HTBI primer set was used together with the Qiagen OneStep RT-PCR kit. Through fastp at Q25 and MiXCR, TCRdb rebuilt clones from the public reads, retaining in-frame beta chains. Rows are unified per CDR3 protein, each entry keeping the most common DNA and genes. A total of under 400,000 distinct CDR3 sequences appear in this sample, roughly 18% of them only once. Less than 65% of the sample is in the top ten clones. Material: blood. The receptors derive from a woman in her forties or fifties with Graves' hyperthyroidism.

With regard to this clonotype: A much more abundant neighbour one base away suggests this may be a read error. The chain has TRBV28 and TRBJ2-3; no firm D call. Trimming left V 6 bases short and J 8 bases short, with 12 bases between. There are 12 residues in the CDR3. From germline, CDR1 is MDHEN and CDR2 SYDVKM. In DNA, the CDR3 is TGTGCCAGCAGAACAGACAAAGGTACGCAGTATTTT. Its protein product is CASRTDKGTQYF.

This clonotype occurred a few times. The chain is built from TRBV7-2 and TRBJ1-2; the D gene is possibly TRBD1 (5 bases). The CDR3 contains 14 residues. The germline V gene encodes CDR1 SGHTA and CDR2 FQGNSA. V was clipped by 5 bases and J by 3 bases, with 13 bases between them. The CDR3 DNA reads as TGTGCCAGCAGCGTAGAGCAGGGTGACTATGGCTACACCTTC. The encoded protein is CASSVEQGDYGYTF.

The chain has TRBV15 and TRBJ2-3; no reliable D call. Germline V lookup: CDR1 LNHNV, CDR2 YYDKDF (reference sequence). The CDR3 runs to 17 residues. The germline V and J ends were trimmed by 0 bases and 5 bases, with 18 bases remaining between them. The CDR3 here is CATSRDPVAGWGDTQYF. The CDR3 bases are TGTGCCACCAGCAGAGATCCCGTGGCAGGTTGGGGAGATACGCAGTATTTT.

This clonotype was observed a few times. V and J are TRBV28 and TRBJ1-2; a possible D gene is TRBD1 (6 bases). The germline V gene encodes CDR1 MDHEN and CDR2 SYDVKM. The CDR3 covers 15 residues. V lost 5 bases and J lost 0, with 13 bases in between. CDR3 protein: CASSPRQATNYGYTF. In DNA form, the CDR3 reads TGTGCCAGCAGTCCCCGACAGGCTACTAACTATGGCTACACCTTC.

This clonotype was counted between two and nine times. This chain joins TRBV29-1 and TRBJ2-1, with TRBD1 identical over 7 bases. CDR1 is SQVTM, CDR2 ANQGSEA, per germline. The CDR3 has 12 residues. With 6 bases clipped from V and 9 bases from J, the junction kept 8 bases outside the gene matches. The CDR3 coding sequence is TGCAGCGTACACAGGGGTTCGCTTGAGCAGTTCTTC. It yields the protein CSVHRGSLEQFF.

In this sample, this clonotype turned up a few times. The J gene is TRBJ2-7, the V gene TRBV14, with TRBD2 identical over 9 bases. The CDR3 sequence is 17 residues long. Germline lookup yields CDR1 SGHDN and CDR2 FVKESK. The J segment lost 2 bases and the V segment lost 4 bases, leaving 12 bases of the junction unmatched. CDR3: CASSLNYPVAGAYEQYF. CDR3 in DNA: TGTGCCAGCAGCCTTAACTATCCCGTAGCGGGGGCCTACGAGCAGTACTTC. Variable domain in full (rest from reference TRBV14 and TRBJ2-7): EAGVTQFPSHSVIEKGQTVTLRCDPISGHDNLYWYRRVMGKEIKFLLHFVKESKQDESGMPNNRFLAERTGGTYSTLKVQPAELEDSGVYFCASSLNYPVAGAYEQYFGPGTRLTVT.

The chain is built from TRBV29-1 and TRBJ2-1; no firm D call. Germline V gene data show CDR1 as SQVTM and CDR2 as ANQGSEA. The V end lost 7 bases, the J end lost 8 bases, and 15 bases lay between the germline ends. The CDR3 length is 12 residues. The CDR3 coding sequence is TGCAGCGCCTCGCACAGTGCGGATGAGCAGTTCTTC. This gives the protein CSASHSADEQFF.

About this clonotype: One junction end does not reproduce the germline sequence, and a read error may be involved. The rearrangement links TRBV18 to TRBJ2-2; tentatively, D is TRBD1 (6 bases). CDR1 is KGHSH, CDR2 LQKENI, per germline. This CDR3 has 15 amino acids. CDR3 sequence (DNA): TGTGCCAGCTCACCACCTACAGGGTCCACCGTGGAGCTGTTTTTT. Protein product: CASSPPTGSTVELFF.

This CDR3 is CASSPGGYRVRLNTEAFF. The CDR3 nucleotides read TGTGCCAGCAGTCCGGGGGGCTACAGGGTCCGATTGAACACTGAAGCTTTCTTT. V is TRBV6-1 and J is TRBJ1-1; perhaps TRBD1 as D (6 bases). This CDR3 contains 18 residues. The germline V gene has CDR1 MNHNS and CDR2 SASEGT. V was clipped by 5 bases and J by 0 bases, with 22 bases between them.

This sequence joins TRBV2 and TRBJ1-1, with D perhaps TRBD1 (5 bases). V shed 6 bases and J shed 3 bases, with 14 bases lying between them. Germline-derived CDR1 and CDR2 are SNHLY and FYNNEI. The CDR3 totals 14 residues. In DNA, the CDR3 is TGTGCCAGCAGCAGGGACGGGGGGGACACTGAAGCTTTCTTT. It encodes CASSRDGGDTEAFF.

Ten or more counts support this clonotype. As DNA, the CDR3 is TGTGCCAGCAGCCAGACTAGAGATCAGCCCCAGCATTTT. It encodes CASSQTRDQPQHF. The J gene is TRBJ1-5, the V gene TRBV3-1; D call uncertain. Trimming left V 3 bases short and J 5 bases short, with 8 bases between. Germline V gene data show CDR1 as LGHDT and CDR2 as YNNKEL (reference sequence). This CDR3 is 13 amino acids long.

CDR3 bases: TGTGCCAGTAGTATCGTGGCCTCCCCCAATGAGCAGTTCTTC. It codes for CASSIVASPNEQFF. The chain combines TRBV19 with TRBJ2-1; D is ambiguous. Trimming took 3 bases from V and 6 from J, leaving 12 bases between them. The CDR3 is 14 residues long. CDR1 is LNHDA and CDR2 is SQIVND in the germline V gene (reference sequence).

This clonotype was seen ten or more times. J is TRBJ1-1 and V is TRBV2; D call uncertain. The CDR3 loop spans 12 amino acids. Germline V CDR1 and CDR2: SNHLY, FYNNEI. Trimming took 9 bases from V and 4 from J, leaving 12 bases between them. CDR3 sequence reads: CASGGLLTEAFF. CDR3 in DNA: TGTGCCAGTGGTGGGCTCCTCACTGAAGCTTTCTTT.

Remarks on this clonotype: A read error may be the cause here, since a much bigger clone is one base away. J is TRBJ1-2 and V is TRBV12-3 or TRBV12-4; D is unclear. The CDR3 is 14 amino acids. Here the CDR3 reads CTSSISLHKDGYTF. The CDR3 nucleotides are TGTACCAGCAGTATATCGCTTCACAAGGATGGCTACACCTTC.

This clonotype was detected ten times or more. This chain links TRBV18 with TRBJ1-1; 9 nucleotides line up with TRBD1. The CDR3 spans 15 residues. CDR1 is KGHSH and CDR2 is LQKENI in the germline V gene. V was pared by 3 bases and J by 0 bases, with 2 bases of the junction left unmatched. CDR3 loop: CASSPTGGLNTEAFF. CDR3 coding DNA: TGTGCCAGCTCACCGACAGGGGGATTGAACACTGAAGCTTTCTTT.

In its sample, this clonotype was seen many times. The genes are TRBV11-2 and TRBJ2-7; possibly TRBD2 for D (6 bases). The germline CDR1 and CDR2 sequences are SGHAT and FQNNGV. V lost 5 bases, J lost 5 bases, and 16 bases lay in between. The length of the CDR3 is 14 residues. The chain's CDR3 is CASSPRDSWDEQYV. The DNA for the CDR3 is TGTGCCAGCAGCCCGAGGGACTCGTGGGACGAGCAGTACGTC.